The rows below give T cell receptor beta chains drawn from one sample of a study of CD8 T cells in Susac syndrome. TCRdb processed the immunoSEQ multiplex PCR reads anew with MiXCR; each CDR3 protein has one entry. The sample shows more than 90,000 distinct CDR3 sequences, 85% to 95% of them seen only once. The sequenced sample consisted of CD4+ T cells from PBMCs. Source of these receptors: a human donor with multiple sclerosis. Each CDR3 is given with its conserved first and last residue. The order of the fields is D gene, clone size, J gene, V gene, CDR3 DNA, CDR3 protein. The D gene is left open where the match is weak. A row's size may be missing; if present it is once, few, many or a size class.

D: -
size: once
J: TRBJ2-2
V: TRBV20-1
DNA: TGCAGTGCCAAGCGGAGGGGCGGCGGGGAGCTGTTTTTT
CDR3: CSAKRRGGGELFF

D: -
size: -
J: TRBJ1-5
V: TRBV28
DNA: TGTGCCAGCAGTTTATCGGGGGTGAGCAATCAGCCCCAGCATTTT
CDR3: CASSLSGVSNQPQHF

D: -
size: -
J: TRBJ2-5
V: TRBV29-1
DNA: TGCAGCGTTGAAGATTCCGGGGGCCAAGAGACCCAGTACTTC
CDR3: CSVEDSGGQETQYF

D: -
size: -
J: TRBJ1-1
V: TRBV11-2
DNA: TGTGCCAGCAGCTTATCGGCAGTGAACACTGAAGCTTTCTTT
CDR3: CASSLSAVNTEAFF

D: -
size: -
J: TRBJ2-2
V: TRBV19
DNA: TGTGCCAGTAGTATAGCTGGTAGTCTCCACGGGGAGCTGTTTTTT
CDR3: CASSIAGSLHGELFF

D: TRBD1
size: -
J: TRBJ1-5
V: TRBV2
DNA: TGTGCCAGCAGAACAGGGGGAAGTGGGCAGCCCCAGCATTTT
CDR3: CASRTGGSGQPQHF

D: -
size: -
J: TRBJ1-1
V: TRBV27
DNA: TGTGCCAGCAGTTTATGGGGGAGTGGTGGGGAAGCTTTCTTT
CDR3: CASSLWGSGGEAFF

D: -
size: -
J: TRBJ2-5
V: TRBV20-1
DNA: TGCAGTGCTAGACCTGAGGGGGAGACCCAGTACTTC
CDR3: CSARPEGETQYF

D: -
size: -
J: TRBJ1-6
V: TRBV6-5
DNA: TGTGCCAGCAGTACCCGGGGACGGAAGAATTCACCCCTCCACTTT
CDR3: CASSTRGRKNSPLHF

D: TRBD2
size: -
J: TRBJ2-3
V: TRBV19
DNA: TGTGCCAGTAGTGAACTAGCGGGTGAAGATACGCAGTATTTT
CDR3: CASSELAGEDTQYF

D: TRBD1
size: -
J: TRBJ2-3
V: TRBV7-3
DNA: TGTGCCAGCAGCGCGGACAGGGCGCACACAGATACGCAGTATTTT
CDR3: CASSADRAHTDTQYF

D: TRBD2
size: -
J: TRBJ2-3
V: TRBV20-1
DNA: TGCAGTGCCCCAGGACTAGCGGGGGCCCGCACAGATACGCAGTATTTT
CDR3: CSAPGLAGARTDTQYF

D: TRBD1
size: once
J: TRBJ1-1
V: TRBV19
DNA: TGTGCCAGTAGTTCAGGGGACAGGAGGGCTGAAGCTTTCTTT
CDR3: CASSSGDRRAEAFF

D: -
size: -
J: TRBJ1-6
V: TRBV27
DNA: TGTGCCAGCAGTTTAGCTGGGGGCTATAATTCACCCCTCCACTTT
CDR3: CASSLAGGYNSPLHF

D: -
size: once
J: TRBJ1-2
V: TRBV11-2
DNA: TGTGCCAGCAGCCTTCAGCACGGTGATGGCTACACCTTC
CDR3: CASSLQHGDGYTF

D: -
size: -
J: TRBJ1-5
V: TRBV5-6
DNA: TGTGCCAGCAGCTTGGGTCCGTCCAATCAGCCCCAGCATTTT
CDR3: CASSLGPSNQPQHF

D: -
size: -
J: TRBJ2-3
V: TRBV28
DNA: TGTGCCAGCAGACACGGGGGATCTAGCACAGATACGCAGTATTTT
CDR3: CASRHGGSSTDTQYF

D: -
size: few
J: TRBJ2-6
V: TRBV12-3/TRBV12-4
DNA: TGTGCCAGCAGTTTAACTGGGGCCAACGTCCTGACTTTC
CDR3: CASSLTGANVLTF

D: TRBD1
size: once
J: TRBJ1-1
V: TRBV19
DNA: TGTGCCAGTAGTATTGGACAGGGCCGGGATGAAGCTTTCTTT
CDR3: CASSIGQGRDEAFF

D: -
size: -
J: TRBJ2-7
V: TRBV19
DNA: TGTGCCAGTAGTATTAGCGGACAGGCAACCTACGAGCAGTACTTC
CDR3: CASSISGQATYEQYF

D: -
size: few
J: TRBJ2-3
V: TRBV5-6
DNA: TGTGCCAGCAGCTCCTCGTCTAGCACAGATACGCAGTATTTT
CDR3: CASSSSSSTDTQYF

D: TRBD2
size: -
J: TRBJ2-3
V: TRBV6-5
DNA: TGTGCCACCACTAGCGGGGGGTACACAGATACGCAGTATTTT
CDR3: CATTSGGYTDTQYF

D: -
size: -
J: TRBJ2-1
V: TRBV5-1
DNA: TGCGCCAGCAGCTTGGGCAGGAACAATGAGCAGTTCTTC
CDR3: CASSLGRNNEQFF

D: -
size: -
J: TRBJ1-4
V: TRBV19
DNA: TGTGCCAGTTCCCCGGACAGACATAATGAAAAACTGTTTTTT
CDR3: CASSPDRHNEKLFF

D: -
size: -
J: TRBJ2-2
V: TRBV7-2
DNA: TGTGCCAGCAGCTTATGGAGGGACCCCACCGGGGAGCTGTTTTTT
CDR3: CASSLWRDPTGELFF

D: TRBD2
size: -
J: TRBJ2-3
V: TRBV6-2/TRBV6-3
DNA: TGTGCCAGCAGAGTAGCGGGGGGCACAGATACGCAGTATTTT
CDR3: CASRVAGGTDTQYF

D: -
size: -
J: TRBJ2-2
V: TRBV3-1
DNA: TGTGCCAGCAGCCAAAGAGGCTGGGGGGCCGACGGCGGGGAGCTGTTTTTT
CDR3: CASSQRGWGADGGELFF

D: TRBD1
size: once
J: TRBJ2-1
V: TRBV29-1
DNA: TGCAGCGCGGTCTCGGGACAGGGGGTCGTTGAGCAGTTCTTC
CDR3: CSAVSGQGVVEQFF

D: -
size: -
J: TRBJ1-1
V: TRBV29-1
DNA: TGCAGCGTTGGGGGGAACATGAACACTGAAGCTTTCTTT
CDR3: CSVGGNMNTEAFF

D: -
size: -
J: TRBJ1-1
V: TRBV6-1
DNA: TGTGCCAGCAGAGAGCCTCCCAAAGATGAAGCTTTCTTT
CDR3: CASREPPKDEAFF

D: -
size: -
J: TRBJ2-4
V: TRBV19
DNA: TGTGCCAGTACCACCCCGACAGGAGCCAAAAACATTCAGTACTTC
CDR3: CASTTPTGAKNIQYF

D: -
size: -
J: TRBJ1-4
V: TRBV28
DNA: TGTGCCAGCAGTTTATTCGGCCTGGCAACTAATGAAAAACTGTTTTTT
CDR3: CASSLFGLATNEKLFF

D: TRBD1
size: -
J: TRBJ2-2
V: TRBV15
DNA: TGTGCCACCAGCAGAGATACAGGGGCCGGGGAGCTGTTTTTT
CDR3: CATSRDTGAGELFF

D: TRBD2
size: -
J: TRBJ2-5
V: TRBV7-6
DNA: TGTGCCAGCAGCCGCCCCGGGACTAGCGGGGGGGAAACCCAAGAGACCCAGTACTTC
CDR3: CASSRPGTSGGETQETQYF